Listed here are 2 T cell receptor beta chains from one sample, sequenced in a study of CD8+CD57+ T cells in acquired aplastic anemia. TCR beta VDJ and CDR3 were profiled, and genomic DNA was the template. TCRdb itself ran the reads through MiXCR, one entry per CDR3 protein. The sample has roughly 220,000 distinct CDR3 sequences, 60% to 80% seen once. Sequencing involved patients with CD8+CD57+ cell expansion previously shown by flow cytometry. Sequencing was done on a sample of sorted CD4+, CD8+, or CD8+CD57+ T cells (not recorded which) from PBMCs. These receptors originate from a human donor with aplastic anemia.

CDR3 DNA: TGTGCCAGCAGCTCTGACAGCTCTGGGGCCAACGTCCTGACTTTC. Translating gives CASSSDSSGANVLTF. This rearrangement joins TRBV11-3 to TRBJ2-6, with D perhaps TRBD1 (5 bases). The CDR3 spans 15 residues. CDR1 and CDR2 (germline): SGHNT, YENEEA. The V gene lost 4 bases and the J gene lost 0 bases, with 7 bases spanning the gap.

This clonotype has only a few counts. V is TRBV7-2 and J is TRBJ2-5, with D unclear. The germline V and J ends were trimmed by 1 base and 5 bases, with 5 bases remaining between them. Germline V gives CDR1 SGHTA, CDR2 FQGNSA. The CDR3 loop spans 12 amino acids. Here the CDR3 reads CASSLGVETQYF. The CDR3 bases are TGTGCCAGCAGCTTAGGTGTGGAGACCCAGTACTTC.